One sample yielded the 6 T cell receptor beta chains listed below, sequenced in a study of identical twins. MiXCR, applied by TCRdb to the 5' RACE reads, yields one record per CDR3 protein. The table lists 350,000 or so distinct CDR3 sequences, 9% of them singletons. Sequencing was performed on naive T cells sorted from blood. The receptors were gathered from a woman in her forties or fifties in good health.

This clonotype was observed many times. The chain links TRBV10-1 to TRBJ2-1; a possible D gene is TRBD2 (5 bases). Germline V gene sequence: CDR1 WNHNN, CDR2 SYGVQD (reference sequence). CDR3 length equals 13 residues. V lost 4 bases, J lost 4 bases, and 8 bases lay in between. The CDR3 loop is CASSASRYNEQFF. The DNA of the CDR3 is TGCGCCAGCAGTGCTAGCAGGTACAATGAGCAGTTCTTC.

A few counts support this clonotype. This chain connects TRBV29-1 to TRBJ1-1, with D possibly TRBD1 on 5 matching bases. Trimming took off 6 bases at V and 4 bases at J, with 18 bases between the two ends. This CDR3 contains 14 residues. CDR1 is SQVTM, CDR2 ANQGSEA, per germline. The CDR3 protein is CSVGGLMGGTEAFF. The CDR3 DNA reads TGCAGCGTCGGGGGTCTTATGGGGGGCACTGAAGCTTTCTTT.

This rearrangement joins TRBV7-3 to TRBJ1-1; weak D call: TRBD1 (6 bases). Germline V CDR1 and CDR2: SGHTA, FQGTGA. Trimming shortened V by 1 base and J by 5 bases, and 11 bases separated the two germline ends. There are 14 residues in the CDR3. The CDR3 reads CASSLRLTGTEAFF. CDR3 nucleotides: TGTGCCAGCAGCTTAAGGCTAACAGGGACTGAAGCTTTCTTT. Full variable domain (remainder filled in from reference TRBV7-3 and TRBJ1-1): GAGVSQTPSNKVTEKGKYVELRCDPISGHTALYWYRQSLGQGPEFLIYFQGTGAADDSGLPNDRFFAVRPEGSVSTLKIQRTERGDSAVYLCASSLRLTGTEAFFGQGTRLTVV.

This rearrangement joins TRBV5-1 to TRBJ2-5, with no clear D. V was clipped by 1 base and J by 0 bases, with 10 bases between them. CDR3 size: 15 residues. CDR1 and CDR2 (germline): SGHRS, YFSETQ. The CDR3 sequence is CASSLLPQYQETQYF. For the CDR3, the DNA is TGCGCCAGCAGCTTGTTGCCCCAGTACCAAGAGACCCAGTACTTC. Filled out from reference TRBV5-1 and TRBJ2-5, the complete variable domain reads KAGVTQTPRYLIKTRGQQVTLSCSPISGHRSVSWYQQTPGQGLQFLFEYFSETQRNKGNFPGRFSGRQFSNSRSEMNVSTLELGDSALYLCASSLLPQYQETQYFGPGTRLLVL.

This clonotype occurred many times. V is TRBV12-5 and J is TRBJ2-3; D remains ambiguous. With 6 bases removed from V and 0 bases from J, the gap between germline ends came to 4 bases. The CDR3 totals 12 residues. Germline CDR1 LGHNT, CDR2 FRNRAP. This CDR3 reads CASGDSTDTQYF. CDR3 in DNA: TGTGCTAGTGGGGATAGCACAGATACGCAGTATTTT.

This clonotype was recorded a few times. The chain links TRBV19 to TRBJ1-1, with D perhaps matching TRBD1 (5 bases). Between the trimmed V and J ends, which lost 5 bases and 6 bases, there was a span of 13 bases. CDR3 length: 13 residues. Germline lookup yields CDR1 LNHDA and CDR2 SQIVND (reference sequence). The CDR3 protein is CASSYPGGAEAFF. The CDR3 nucleotides are TGTGCCAGTAGTTATCCGGGAGGGGCTGAAGCTTTCTTT.